This T cell receptor (beta chain) appears in the sequencing data of a study of blood T cell repertoires in COVID-19. Germline CDR1 is MNHEY and CDR2 is SVGAGI. V lost 5 bases to trimming and J lost 3 bases; unmatched junction nucleotides: 7. The CDR3 length is 14 residues. The repertoire was sequenced with immunoSEQ multiplex PCR; TCRdb's copy has only in-frame clones and lacks some. The sample lists 100,000 to 150,000 clones; around four fifths were seen once. Source material: peripheral blood. The genes are TRBV6-5 and TRBJ2-7; TRBD1 agrees at 7 bases. This clonotype was obtained from an elderly man with COVID-19, enrolled during active disease. The CDR3 here is CASSRDSKNYEQYF. In DNA, the CDR3 is TGTGCCAGCAGTCGGGACAGCAAAAACTACGAGCAGTACTTC.